Listed here are 10 T cell receptor beta chains from one sample, sequenced in a study of T cell responses to AZD1222 COVID-19 vaccine. The assay was immunoSEQ multiplex PCR, and TCRdb's table has in-frame clones only and misses some. The sample holds about 53,000 clones; about 81% are singletons and the top ten take 25% to 30%. The sample in question was peripheral blood, obtained on day 0 of AZD1222 vaccination. These receptors came from an adult in good health.

Concerning this clone: One junction end disagrees with the germline gene, perhaps due to a read error. V is TRBV10-3 and J is TRBJ2-7; D might be TRBD2 (5 bases). The V gene's germline CDR1 is ENHRY and CDR2 SYGVKD. There are 13 residues in the CDR3. As DNA, the CDR3 is TGTGCCGTCAGCGGTGCCCAAGGGAACGAGCAGTACTTC. Protein sequence: CAVSGAQGNEQYF.

This chain links TRBV5-1 with TRBJ2-3; D remains unclear. V lost 5 bases to trimming and J lost 2 bases, with 12 bases between them. CDR1 and CDR2 (germline): SGHRS, YFSETQ. The CDR3 loop spans 14 amino acids. CDR3 bases: TGCGCCAGCAGGGGGTCAACTCTCACAGATACGCAGTATTTT. This translates into CASRGSTLTDTQYF.

The chain has TRBV5-6 and TRBJ2-1; D might be TRBD1 (5 bases). V shed 4 bases and J shed 2 bases, with 13 bases lying between them. The germline gives CDR1 SGHDT, CDR2 YYEEEE. This CDR3 contains 15 residues. CDR3 region: CASSPTGYTYNEQFF. In DNA, the CDR3 is TGTGCCAGCAGCCCAACAGGTTACACCTACAATGAGCAGTTCTTC. Full variable domain (rest looked up from reference TRBV5-6 and TRBJ2-1): DAGVTQSPTHLIKTRGQQVTLRCSPKSGHDTVSWYQQALGQGPQFIFQYYEEEERQRGNFPDRFSGHQFPNYSSELNVNALLLGDSALYLCASSPTGYTYNEQFFGPGTRLTVL.

The genes are TRBV28 and TRBJ2-1, with 9 bases matching TRBD2. V was clipped by 0 bases and J by 6 bases; unmatched bases: 6. This CDR3 has 16 amino acids. Germline CDR1 is MDHEN and CDR2 is SYDVKM. This CDR3 reads CASSLWGGRDFNEQFF. The CDR3 DNA reads TGTGCCAGCAGTTTATGGGGCGGGAGGGATTTCAATGAGCAGTTCTTC.

This clone was recorded once. The J gene is TRBJ1-2, the V gene TRBV5-6; D possibly corresponds to TRBD1 (6 bases). V was clipped by 5 bases and J by 5 bases, with 19 bases between them. There are 15 residues in the CDR3. Looked up from germline, CDR1 is SGHDT and CDR2 is YYEEEE. Here the CDR3 reads CASRYKEGGPYGYTF. The CDR3 bases are TGTGCCAGCAGATATAAGGAGGGGGGCCCTTATGGCTACACCTTC.

The CDR3 reads CASSSRGRETEAFF. The DNA for the CDR3 is TGTGCCAGCAGTTCCCGGGGGCGAGAAACTGAAGCTTTCTTT. This rearrangement joins TRBV7-9 to TRBJ1-1; a weak D match, TRBD1 (6 bases). This CDR3 comprises 14 residues. Per the germline V gene, CDR1 is SEHNR and CDR2 is FQNEAQ (reference sequence). The ends were cut back, 6 bases at V and 5 bases at J, with 16 bases in the middle.

This clone was picked up a small number of times. The CDR3 loop reads CASSYGDRGYGYTF. CDR3 sequence (DNA): TGTGCCAGCAGTTACGGGGACAGGGGTTATGGCTACACCTTC. V and J are TRBV6-2 or TRBV6-3 and TRBJ1-2; TRBD1 matches 10 bases. The CDR3 runs to 14 residues. V was clipped by 2 bases and J by 5 bases; unmatched bases: 2. Germline CDR1 and CDR2: MNHEY and SVGEGT.

The chain uses TRBV11-1 and TRBJ2-1; 10 bases are shared with TRBD2. Losses at the gene ends were 6 bases for V and 0 bases for J; bases not matched to a gene: 5. Germline lookup yields CDR1 SGHAT and CDR2 FQDESV (reference sequence). The CDR3 runs 16 residues. CDR3: CASRRTSGNSYNEQFF. The CDR3 DNA is TGTGCCAGCAGAAGGACTAGCGGAAACTCCTACAATGAGCAGTTCTTC.

V and J are TRBV12-2 and TRBJ1-2. TRBV12-2 is classified as a pseudogene. CDR3 size: 15 residues. The CDR3 loop is CASRPRWGPNYGYTF. The DNA of the CDR3 is TGTGCAAGTCGCCCTCGGTGGGGTCCCAACTATGGCTACACCTTC.

The chain combines TRBV10-2 with TRBJ1-5; 8 nucleotides line up with TRBD1. CDR3 length: 16 residues. CDR1 WSHSY and CDR2 SAAADI come from the germline V gene. V lost 5 bases and J lost 2; bases outside the gene matches: 8. This CDR3 reads CASSPTGVEGNQPQHF. The CDR3 region has the DNA TGCGCCAGCAGTCCGACAGGGGTCGAGGGCAATCAGCCCCAGCATTTT.